These 9 T cell receptor beta chains were sequenced from one sample in a study of shared T cell receptors in the human thymus. Generated by immunoSEQ multiplex PCR, the TCRdb table keeps only in-frame clones and is missing some. This sample has hundreds of thousands of clones; 78% occur once, and the top ten carry roughly 0.013%. This sample was also put to use in a study of human thymus T cells.

Sequencing used thymocytes. All receptors derive from a boy in the first two years of life with a congenital heart defect.

The chain recombines TRBV6-6 with TRBJ2-7; TRBD1 is a possible D gene (5 bases). This CDR3 comprises 15 residues. Germline V lookup: CDR1 MNHNY, CDR2 SVGAGI (reference sequence). V dropped 0 bases and J dropped 3 bases, with 12 bases sitting between them. The CDR3 nucleotides read TGTGCCAGCAGTTACTCGGCACAGGCTAACTACGAGCAGTACTTC. Its translation: CASSYSAQANYEQYF.

This clone appeared a single time. V usage is TRBV27 and J usage is TRBJ2-1, with 12 nucleotides matching TRBD2. This CDR3 has 17 amino acids. CDR1 and CDR2 (germline): MNHEY, SMNVEV (reference sequence). V trimming: 4 bases; J trimming: 5 bases; junction bases outside the gene matches: 9. The CDR3: CASSSKLAGGRDNEQFF. CDR3 bases: TGTGCCAGCAGTTCCAAGCTAGCGGGAGGGCGGGACAATGAGCAGTTCTTC.

The chain is built from TRBV6-6 and TRBJ2-1, with TRBD2 matching 8 bases. This CDR3 region has 12 residues. Per germline, CDR1 MNHNY and CDR2 SVGAGI (reference sequence). The ends lost 7 bases at V and 5 bases at J; junction bases unmatched: 1. CDR3 sequence reads: CASNGRDNEQFF. DNA for the CDR3: TGTGCCAGCAACGGGAGGGACAATGAGCAGTTCTTC.

Only one count was recorded for this clone. The rearrangement uses TRBV27 and TRBJ2-3, with D perhaps matching TRBD1 (6 bases). Germline V gene lookup returns CDR1 MNHEY and CDR2 SMNVEV (reference sequence). Trimming left V 6 bases short and J 2 bases short, with 15 bases between. The length of the CDR3 is 15 residues. CDR3 residues: CASSRGQPHTDTQYF. The CDR3 nucleotides read TGTGCCAGCAGCCGAGGACAGCCCCACACAGATACGCAGTATTTT.

There are a few counts of this clone. The rearrangement joins TRBV21-1 to TRBJ2-1; the table's D call, TRBD2, has no DNA check behind it. TRBV21-1 is recorded as a pseudogene. This CDR3 has 15 residues. CDR3: CASSGNTSGRNEQFF. The CDR3 nucleotides read TGTGCCAGCAGCGGCAACACTAGCGGGAGGAATGAGCAGTTCTTC.

This clone showed up just once. The CDR3 loop is CAGKTGNSPLHF. The CDR3 bases are TGTGCCGGAAAAACAGGGAATTCACCCCTCCACTTT. The chain couples TRBV28 to TRBJ1-6; TRBD1 might be the D (6 bases). The ends were cut back, 11 bases at V and 7 bases at J, with 12 bases in the middle. This CDR3 is built from 12 residues. Germline V CDR1 and CDR2: MDHEN, SYDVKM. The full variable domain, its missing parts supplied by reference TRBV28 and TRBJ1-6, is DVKVTQSSRYLVKRTGEKVFLECVQDMDHENMFWYRQDPGLGLRLIYFSYDVKMKEKGDIPEGYSVSREKKERFSLILESASTNQTSMYLCAGKTGNSPLHFGNGTRLTVT.

V usage is TRBV27 and J usage is TRBJ2-7; D is unclear. The CDR3 totals 15 residues. Trimming pared 4 bases from V and 0 bases from J, leaving 13 bases between. Germline V gives CDR1 MNHEY, CDR2 SMNVEV (reference sequence). CDR3 residues: CASSSTYRSSYEQYF. CDR3 sequence (DNA): TGTGCCAGCAGTTCGACCTACAGATCCTCCTACGAGCAGTACTTC.

The chain is built from TRBV7-9 and TRBJ2-5; a possible D gene is TRBD2 (5 bases). This CDR3 has 14 amino acids. Germline V gene data show CDR1 as SEHNR and CDR2 as FQNEAQ (reference sequence). V lost 1 base to trimming and J lost 5 bases, with 11 bases between them. The DNA of the CDR3 is TGTGCCAGCAGCTTAGGTCCCGGGGATGAGACCCAGTACTTC. This gives the protein CASSLGPGDETQYF.

This clone appeared a single time. V usage is TRBV5-6 and J usage is TRBJ2-5; the D is unclear. The CDR3 runs to 13 residues. Germline V CDR1 and CDR2: SGHDT, YYEEEE. V was cut by 0 bases and J by 4 bases, with 7 bases left in between. In DNA form, the CDR3 reads TGTGCCAGCAGCTTGGCCCACGGAGAGACCCAGTACTTC. Its protein is CASSLAHGETQYF. The full variable domain, rest sourced from reference TRBV5-6 and TRBJ2-5, is DAGVTQSPTHLIKTRGQQVTLRCSPKSGHDTVSWYQQALGQGPQFIFQYYEEEERQRGNFPDRFSGHQFPNYSSELNVNALLLGDSALYLCASSLAHGETQYFGPGTRLLVL.